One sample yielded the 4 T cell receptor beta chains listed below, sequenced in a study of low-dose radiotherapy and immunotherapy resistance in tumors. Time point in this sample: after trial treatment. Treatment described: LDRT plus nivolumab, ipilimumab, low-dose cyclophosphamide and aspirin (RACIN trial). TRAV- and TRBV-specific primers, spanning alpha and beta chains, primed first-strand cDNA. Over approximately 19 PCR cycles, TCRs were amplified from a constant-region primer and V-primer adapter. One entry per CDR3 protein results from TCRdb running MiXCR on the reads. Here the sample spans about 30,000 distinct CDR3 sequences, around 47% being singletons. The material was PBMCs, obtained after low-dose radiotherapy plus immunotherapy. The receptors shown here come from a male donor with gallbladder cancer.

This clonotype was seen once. Here the CDR3 reads CASIGTGNYEQYF. The CDR3 nucleotides are TGTGCCAGCATTGGGACAGGGAACTACGAGCAGTACTTC. This chain connects TRBV2 to TRBJ2-7; 9 nucleotides align to TRBD1. The CDR3 consists of 13 residues. After removal of 7 bases from V and 3 bases from J, the junction contained 4 bases not matched to a gene. Germline loops: CDR1 SNHLY, CDR2 FYNNEI.

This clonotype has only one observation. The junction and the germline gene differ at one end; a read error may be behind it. CDR3 sequence (DNA): TGCAGTGCGAGAGGGGCGGCGGCCTGGGCCCACGAGCAGTACTTC. Residues: CSARGAAAWAHEQYF. The rearrangement uses TRBV20-1 and TRBJ2-7; D is perhaps TRBD1 or TRBD2 (5 bases each). This CDR3 contains 15 residues. Germline V CDR1 and CDR2: DFQATT, SNEGSKA (reference sequence).

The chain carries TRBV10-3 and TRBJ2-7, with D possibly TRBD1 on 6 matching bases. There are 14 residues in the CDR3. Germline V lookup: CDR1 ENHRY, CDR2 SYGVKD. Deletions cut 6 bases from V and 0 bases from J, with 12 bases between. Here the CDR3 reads CAIRMTGNSYEQYF. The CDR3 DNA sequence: TGTGCCATCAGGATGACAGGTAACTCCTACGAGCAGTACTTC.

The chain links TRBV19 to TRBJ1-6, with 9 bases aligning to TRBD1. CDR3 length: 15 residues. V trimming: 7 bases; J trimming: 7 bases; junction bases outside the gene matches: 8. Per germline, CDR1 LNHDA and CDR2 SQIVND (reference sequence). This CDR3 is CASMARGQGNSPLHF. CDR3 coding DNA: TGTGCCAGTATGGCTAGGGGACAGGGAAATTCACCCCTCCACTTT.